These 23 T cell receptor beta chains came from one sample sequenced in a study of CD8 T cells in Susac syndrome (dated by TCRdb to between 2019 and 2020). Libraries were built with the immunoSEQ multiplex PCR assay. RNA was extracted using the RNeasy kit, and roughly 0.45 to 1 ug of the RNA was reverse transcribed with random hexamers. TCRdb ran its own pipeline on the public reads, namely fastp trimming at Q25 and MiXCR clone calling, and kept in-frame beta chains. Under each unique CDR3 protein, matching rows form one entry showing the most common genes and DNA. This sample holds 130,000 to 150,000 distinct CDR3 sequences; 94% were observed only once. The ten largest clonotypes hold nearly 0.085% of the sample. Sequencing was done on a sample of CD4+ T cells from PBMCs. Every receptor here comes from a human donor in good health.

The rearrangement joins TRBV14 to TRBJ1-3; D not certain. This CDR3 region has 15 residues. Trimming shortened V by 2 bases and J by 4 bases, and 12 bases separated the two germline ends. The germline gives CDR1 SGHDN, CDR2 FVKESK. Here the CDR3 reads CASSQRSLSGNTIYF. The CDR3 DNA follows: TGTGCCAGCAGCCAAAGGTCGTTAAGCGGAAACACCATATATTTT.

This chain links TRBV5-1 with TRBJ2-7; no clear D. The CDR3 consists of 13 residues. Germline loops: CDR1 SGHRS, CDR2 YFSETQ. With 4 bases removed from V and 2 bases from J, the gap between germline ends came to 10 bases. The CDR3 DNA is TGCGCCAGCAGCCCCCAAAGGCCCTACGAGCAGTACTTC. The encoded protein is CASSPQRPYEQYF.

The chain is built from TRBV14 and TRBJ2-2; D gene uncertain. Germline values: CDR1 SGHDN, CDR2 FVKESK. CDR3 length: 14 residues. V was pared by 4 bases and J by 4 bases, with 10 bases between. The CDR3 loop is CASSPWAPTGELFF. The CDR3 DNA is TGTGCCAGCAGCCCATGGGCGCCCACCGGGGAGCTGTTTTTT.

The V call is TRBV7-9, the J call TRBJ2-1, with TRBD2 matching over 12 bases. The CDR3 has 16 residues. V was pared by 5 bases and J by 4 bases, with 6 bases of the junction left unmatched. CDR1 and CDR2 (germline): SEHNR, FQNEAQ (reference sequence). Here the CDR3 DNA reads TGTGCCAGCAGCACCGGACTAGCGGGACTATACAATGAGCAGTTCTTC. Translation gives CASSTGLAGLYNEQFF.

The genes are TRBV29-1 and TRBJ1-2; D unclear. V was clipped by 6 bases and J by 6 bases, with 11 bases between them. CDR3 size: 11 residues. The V gene's germline CDR1 is SQVTM and CDR2 ANQGSEA. The CDR3 protein is CSVLVTHGYTF. The CDR3 DNA reads TGCAGCGTCCTCGTAACCCATGGCTACACCTTC. Using reference TRBV29-1 and TRBJ1-2 for the parts outside the CDR3, the full variable domain is SAVISQKPSRDICQRGTSLTIQCQVDSQVTMMFWYRQQPGQSLTLIATANQGSEATYESGFVIDKFPISRPNLTFSTLTVSNMSPEDSSIYLCSVLVTHGYTFGSGTRLTVV.

The rearrangement joins TRBV5-4 to TRBJ1-1, with TRBD1 matching over 10 bases. J was trimmed by 4 bases and V by 3 bases; bases with no gene match: 9. The germline V gene encodes CDR1 SGHNT and CDR2 YYREEE (reference sequence). CDR3 length: 16 residues. The CDR3 here is CASSSAGTGVGTEAFF. CDR3 DNA sequence: TGTGCCAGCAGCTCAGCCGGGACAGGGGTAGGCACTGAAGCTTTCTTT.

This sequence joins TRBV3-1 and TRBJ1-5; perhaps TRBD1 as D (5 bases). Germline CDR1 reads LGHDT; CDR2 reads YNNKEL (reference sequence). This CDR3 is 15 amino acids long. Trimming removed 0 bases at V and 3 bases at J, with 9 bases between. CDR3 sequence (DNA): TGTGCCAGCAGCCAAGAGGGCAGGGCCAATCAGCCCCAGCATTTT. It specifies CASSQEGRANQPQHF.

The chain uses TRBV12-3 or TRBV12-4 and TRBJ1-1; TRBD1 aligns across 7 bases. This CDR3 comprises 14 residues. Trimming at V came to 6 bases and at J to 7 bases, leaving 11 bases not matched to a gene. In DNA, the CDR3 is TGTGCCAGCAGGCTGACAGGGCTGAGGGGTGAAGCTTTCTTT. Translated, it gives CASRLTGLRGEAFF.

This chain links TRBV29-1 with TRBJ2-2; D gene unclear. This CDR3 region has 15 residues. Trimming removed 3 bases from V and 0 bases from J, with 11 bases in between. CDR1 is SQVTM and CDR2 is ANQGSEA in the germline V gene. DNA of the CDR3: TGCAGCGTTGATTCGGGCAGCACGAACACCGGGGAGCTGTTTTTT. Its translation: CSVDSGSTNTGELFF.

CDR3 in amino acids: CASSATDRADTQYF. CDR3 coding DNA: TGTGCCAGCAGTGCAACCGACAGGGCAGATACGCAGTATTTT. The chain has TRBV28 and TRBJ2-3; 7 bases are shared with TRBD1. This CDR3 is 14 amino acids long. J gave up 4 bases and V 5 bases, and 6 bases lay outside the gene matches. In germline, CDR1 is MDHEN, CDR2 SYDVKM.

The chain employs TRBV5-1 and TRBJ2-7; maybe TRBD2 (6 bases). This CDR3 has 12 residues. Trimming left V 3 bases short and J 8 bases short, with 12 bases between. Germline values: CDR1 SGHRS, CDR2 YFSETQ. The CDR3 spells CASSSGGTQQYF. In DNA, the CDR3 is TGCGCCAGCAGCTCCGGGGGAACCCAGCAGTACTTC.

This chain uses TRBV5-1 with TRBJ1-1; 10 bases are a match to TRBD1. The CDR3 has 16 residues. CDR1 and CDR2 (germline): SGHRS, YFSETQ. With 0 bases clipped from V and 8 bases from J, the junction kept 10 bases outside the gene matches. The CDR3 spells CASSLAPGQGRAEAFF. The CDR3, as DNA: TGCGCCAGCAGCTTGGCCCCGGGACAGGGGCGTGCGGAAGCTTTCTTT.

The chain uses TRBV29-1 and TRBJ2-1; 9 bases are shared with TRBD1. The CDR3 totals 13 residues. The J segment lost 4 bases and the V segment lost 8 bases, leaving 6 bases of the junction unmatched. Germline CDR1 is SQVTM and CDR2 is ANQGSEA. The CDR3 region has the DNA TGCAGCTGGACGGGACAGGGTTACAATGAGCAGTTCTTC. Protein: CSWTGQGYNEQFF.

This chain links TRBV4-1 with TRBJ1-4, with D possibly matching TRBD1 (6 bases). Germline lookup yields CDR1 MGHRA and CDR2 YSYEKL. The CDR3 is 16 amino acids. V lost 0 bases, J lost 9 bases, and 17 bases lay in between. Here the CDR3 reads CASSQEGEQGHQKLFF. Written as DNA, the CDR3 is TGCGCCAGCAGCCAAGAAGGAGAACAGGGACACCAAAAACTGTTTTTT.

The V call is TRBV20-1, the J call TRBJ1-2; a weak D match, TRBD1 (6 bases). CDR1 is DFQATT, CDR2 SNEGSKA, per germline (reference sequence). V gave up 6 bases and J gave up 2 bases, with 13 bases separating them. The CDR3 has 13 amino acids. The CDR3 here is CSASHGQNYGYTF. The CDR3 DNA follows: TGCAGTGCGTCGCACGGACAGAACTATGGCTACACCTTC.

The chain couples TRBV20-1 to TRBJ2-7; D not resolved. Germline V gene sequence: CDR1 DFQATT, CDR2 SNEGSKA (reference sequence). V lost 2 bases and J lost 4, with 6 bases in between. The CDR3 totals 11 residues. CDR3 protein: CSARNPYEQYF. Written as DNA, the CDR3 is TGCAGTGCTAGAAACCCGTACGAGCAGTACTTC.

The chain combines TRBV30 with TRBJ1-5, with D possibly TRBD1 on 5 matching bases. The CDR3 has 13 amino acids. V shed 0 bases and J shed 5 bases, with 8 bases lying between them. The germline V gene encodes CDR1 GTSNPN and CDR2 SVGIG (reference sequence). CDR3 loop: CAWSVGEDQPQHF. DNA for the CDR3: TGTGCCTGGAGTGTAGGGGAGGATCAGCCCCAGCATTTT. The variable domain in full, completed from reference TRBV30 and TRBJ1-5, reads SQTIHQWPATLVQPVGSPLSLECTVEGTSNPNLYWYRQAAGRGLQLLFYSVGIGQISSEVPQNLSASRPQDRQFILSSKKLLLSDSGFYLCAWSVGEDQPQHFGDGTRLSIL.

The count of this clonotype is one. Here the CDR3 reads CASSQQKGQNTGELFF. Written as DNA, the CDR3 is TGTGCCAGCAGTCAACAGAAGGGACAGAACACCGGGGAGCTGTTTTTT. The V call is TRBV12-3 or TRBV12-4, the J call TRBJ2-2; TRBD1 is a possible D gene (6 bases). CDR3 length: 16 residues. V was pared by 5 bases and J by 1 base, with 14 bases between.

The rearrangement uses TRBV20-1 and TRBJ1-1; D is undetermined. Germline V gene lookup returns CDR1 DFQATT and CDR2 SNEGSKA (reference sequence). V gave up 2 bases and J gave up 5 bases, with 6 bases separating them. The CDR3 loop spans 11 amino acids. DNA of the CDR3: TGCAGTGCTAGACAGTGGACTGAAGCTTTCTTT. It codes for CSARQWTEAFF.

The chain is built from TRBV15 and TRBJ2-2; D is unclear. This CDR3 has 14 residues. Germline V gives CDR1 LNHNV, CDR2 YYDKDF (reference sequence). Between the trimmed V and J ends, which lost 1 base and 3 bases, there was a span of 6 bases. For the CDR3, the DNA is TGTGCCACCAGCAGAGCCTTGGACACCGGGGAGCTGTTTTTT. Translation: CATSRALDTGELFF. Drawing the rest from reference TRBV15 and TRBJ2-2, the complete variable domain is DAMVIQNPRYQVTQFGKPVTLSCSQTLNHNVMYWYQQKSSQAPKLLFHYYDKDFNNEADTPDNFQSRRPNTSFCFLDIRSPGLGDTAMYLCATSRALDTGELFFGEGSRLTVL.

This rearrangement joins TRBV5-6 to TRBJ1-1; D call uncertain. Trimming took 3 bases from V and 3 from J, leaving 12 bases between them. There are 14 residues in the CDR3. Germline V gene sequence: CDR1 SGHDT, CDR2 YYEEEE. This chain's CDR3 is CASSSPVRYTEAFF. CDR3 bases: TGTGCCAGCAGCTCCCCCGTTCGGTACACTGAAGCTTTCTTT.

This clonotype appeared a few times. The genes are TRBV7-2 and TRBJ1-2, with D maybe TRBD1 (6 bases). Germline V CDR1 and CDR2: SGHTA, FQGNSA. The CDR3 contains 14 residues. V was shortened by 1 base and J by 2 bases, with 8 bases between the two germline ends. CDR3 DNA sequence: TGTGCCAGCAGCTTAGTTACAGGGAACTATGGCTACACCTTC. This gives the protein CASSLVTGNYGYTF.

CDR3 residues: CSARPAPRGSNYGYTF. CDR3 coding DNA: TGCAGTGCTCGCCCAGCACCCAGGGGCTCGAACTATGGCTACACCTTC. V is TRBV20-1 and J is TRBJ1-2, with TRBD1 as a possible D gene (6 bases). CDR3 length: 16 amino acids. Germline V lookup: CDR1 DFQATT, CDR2 SNEGSKA (reference sequence). Trimming took 5 bases from V and 2 from J, leaving 21 bases between them.